This passage covers 27 T cell receptor beta chains from one sample sequenced in a study of CD8+ T cells in alopecia areata. Isolated RNA was reverse transcribed into cDNA used as the sequencing template. Method: immunoSEQ multiplex PCR; TCRdb's copy keeps in-frame clones and lacks some. The table records under 130,000 clones, roughly 53% of them present only once. Source material: CD4+ T cells sorted from blood. Receptors were obtained from a human donor in good health.

This clone was counted ten times or more. This chain's CDR3 is CASSQDLTQLGNTGELFF. The CDR3 DNA reads as TGTGCCAGCAGCCAAGATCTAACCCAGCTGGGTAACACCGGGGAGCTGTTTTTT. The chain links TRBV4-2 to TRBJ2-2; D gene ambiguous. The CDR3 is 18 amino acids. Germline lookup yields CDR1 LGHNA and CDR2 YNFKEQ. V lost 0 bases to trimming and J lost 2 bases, with 16 bases between them.

The genes are TRBV30 and TRBJ1-1; D unclear. V was shortened by 8 bases and J by 2 bases, with 6 bases between the two germline ends. The CDR3 runs 10 residues. In germline, CDR1 is GTSNPN, CDR2 SVGIG (reference sequence). CDR3 sequence: CAAKNTEAFF. CDR3 bases: TGTGCCGCGAAAAACACTGAAGCTTTCTTT.

V gene TRBV6-6 combines with J gene TRBJ2-3; 10 bases agree with TRBD2. V shed 0 bases, J shed 11 bases, and the junction held 2 bases outside the gene matches. Germline CDR1 is MNHNY and CDR2 is SVGAGI (reference sequence). The length of the CDR3 is 13 residues. CDR3 sequence: CASSYSERGGQYF. CDR3 coding DNA: TGTGCCAGCAGTTACTCAGAGCGGGGGGGGCAGTATTTT.

This clone was observed a few times. V gene TRBV29-1 combines with J gene TRBJ2-4; 9 bases are a match to TRBD1. Germline-derived CDR1 and CDR2 are SQVTM and ANQGSEA. The CDR3 covers 14 residues. V lost 7 bases and J lost 6; bases outside the gene matches: 10. The CDR3 sequence is CSAETGTGLNIQYF. The CDR3, as DNA: TGCAGCGCCGAGACCGGGACAGGGTTAAACATTCAGTACTTC.

The chain uses TRBV5-1 and TRBJ1-5; D remains ambiguous. The CDR3 runs 13 residues. Trimming stripped 0 bases from V and 3 bases from J, with 4 bases between. The V gene's germline CDR1 is SGHRS and CDR2 YFSETQ. This CDR3 is CASSLGANQPQHF. In nucleotides, the CDR3 is TGCGCCAGCAGCTTGGGTGCCAATCAGCCCCAGCATTTT. Full variable domain (rest looked up from reference TRBV5-1 and TRBJ1-5): KAGVTQTPRYLIKTRGQQVTLSCSPISGHRSVSWYQQTPGQGLQFLFEYFSETQRNKGNFPGRFSGRQFSNSRSEMNVSTLELGDSALYLCASSLGANQPQHFGDGTRLSIL.

The V and J genes are TRBV5-1 and TRBJ2-2, with unresolved D. Germline-derived CDR1 and CDR2 are SGHRS and YFSETQ. V gave up 1 base and J gave up 7 bases, with 5 bases separating them. This CDR3 is 12 amino acids long. CDR3 region: CASSLPSGELFF. CDR3 sequence (DNA): TGCGCCAGCAGCTTGCCGAGCGGGGAGCTGTTTTTT.

The chain has TRBV19 and TRBJ1-6; 8 nucleotides agree with TRBD1. Per germline, CDR1 LNHDA and CDR2 SQIVND (reference sequence). The length of the CDR3 is 15 residues. Unmatched junction bases numbered 10, after V lost 5 bases and J lost 10 bases. CDR3 sequence reads: CASSPRSTGVSPLHF. CDR3 sequence (DNA): TGTGCCAGTAGTCCCCGATCGACAGGGGTATCACCCCTCCACTTT.

V gene TRBV7-9 combines with J gene TRBJ1-4, with 9 bases aligning to TRBD1. After removal of 3 bases from V and 2 bases from J, the junction contained 4 bases not matched to a gene. The CDR3 length is 16 residues. Looked up from germline, CDR1 is SEHNR and CDR2 is FQNEAQ (reference sequence). CDR3: CASSFGQGTTNEKLFF. CDR3 in DNA: TGTGCCAGCAGCTTTGGACAGGGGACGACTAATGAAAAACTGTTTTTT.

This clone was detected a few times. V usage is TRBV7-2 and J usage is TRBJ2-6; D uncertain. V was trimmed by 0 bases and J by 0 bases, leaving 6 bases between them. This CDR3 is built from 16 residues. Germline lookup yields CDR1 SGHTA and CDR2 FQGNSA. CDR3 in DNA: TGTGCCAGCAGCTTAGCAGCCTACTCTGGGGCCAACGTCCTGACTTTC. Translated, it gives CASSLAAYSGANVLTF.

The gene calls are TRBV29-1 and TRBJ2-5, with D tentatively TRBD1 or TRBD2 (5 bases each). The CDR3 totals 15 residues. The V end lost 6 bases, the J end lost 1 base, and 18 bases lay between the germline ends. Germline CDR1 is SQVTM and CDR2 is ANQGSEA. CDR3 amino acids: CSVSGGRIRQETQYF. In DNA, the CDR3 is TGCAGCGTCAGTGGGGGACGAATCCGCCAAGAGACCCAGTACTTC.

V gene TRBV4-1 combines with J gene TRBJ2-1; D gene unclear. Per the germline V gene, CDR1 is MGHRA and CDR2 is YSYEKL. The CDR3 is made up of 13 amino acids. The V end was cut by 0 bases, the J end by 5 bases, with 5 bases between. The CDR3 nucleotides read TGCGCCAGCAGCCAAGAAATTAACAATGAGCAGTTCTTC. Translation gives CASSQEINNEQFF.

The chain carries TRBV29-1 and TRBJ1-5, with D unclear. Germline values: CDR1 SQVTM, CDR2 ANQGSEA. This CDR3 comprises 12 residues. V lost 6 bases to trimming and J lost 3 bases, with 9 bases between them. CDR3 amino acids: CSVANYNQPQHF. In DNA form, the CDR3 reads TGCAGCGTCGCCAATTACAATCAGCCCCAGCATTTT.

DNA of the CDR3: TGTGCCAGCTCTAGGCAGGGGACAGCTAACTATGGCTACACCTTC. Its translation is CASSRQGTANYGYTF. This chain connects TRBV2 to TRBJ1-2; 7 positions agree with TRBD1. Germline V CDR1 and CDR2: SNHLY, FYNNEI. The V and J ends lost 8 bases and 0 bases, in that order; junction bases with no gene match: 9. The CDR3 has 15 residues.

This clone was counted only a few times. V is TRBV28 and J is TRBJ2-5, with D possibly matching TRBD2 (5 bases). The CDR3 has 12 amino acids. V shed 5 bases and J shed 5 bases, with 9 bases lying between them. Germline CDR1 and CDR2: MDHEN and SYDVKM. The DNA of the CDR3 is TGTGCCAGCAGTGCCACGGGGGAGACCCAGTACTTC. This translates into CASSATGETQYF.

The chain combines TRBV5-1 with TRBJ2-7; 12 bases agree with TRBD1. CDR1 is SGHRS, CDR2 YFSETQ, per germline. The CDR3 length is 15 residues. Germline trimming cut 0 bases from V and 4 bases from J; bases unmatched to any gene: 2. CDR3 residues: CASSLVGQGAYEQYF. Written as DNA, the CDR3 is TGCGCCAGCAGCTTGGTGGGACAGGGGGCGTACGAGCAGTACTTC.

V and J are TRBV11-1 and TRBJ2-1, with D perhaps being TRBD1 or TRBD2 (6 bases each). This CDR3 has 14 residues. In germline, CDR1 is SGHAT, CDR2 FQDESV (reference sequence). The V gene lost 8 bases and the J gene lost 3 bases, with 14 bases spanning the gap. The DNA for the CDR3 is TGTGCCAGCTTGAAGGGGGGCGGCTACAATGAGCAGTTCTTC. Translating it yields CASLKGGGYNEQFF.

In nucleotides, the CDR3 is TGTGCCAGCTCAAAGTTGGACAGGGCGAACACCGGGGAGCTGTTTTTT. Translated: CASSKLDRANTGELFF. The chain has TRBV18 and TRBJ2-2; 8 bases are shared with TRBD1. The CDR3 runs to 16 residues. The germline V gene encodes CDR1 KGHSH and CDR2 LQKENI. V was pared by 5 bases and J by 0 bases, with 5 bases of the junction left unmatched.

Within the sample, this clone is medium-sized. The chain couples TRBV2 to TRBJ1-6; D not resolved. The germline V and J ends were trimmed by 1 base and 7 bases, with 5 bases remaining between them. The CDR3 covers 13 residues. Germline V gene sequence: CDR1 SNHLY, CDR2 FYNNEI. CDR3: CASSEVANSPLHF. For the CDR3, the DNA is TGTGCCAGCAGTGAAGTGGCCAATTCACCCCTCCACTTT. Supplemented by reference TRBV2 and TRBJ1-6, the full variable domain reads EPEVTQTPSHQVTQMGQEVILRCVPISNHLYFYWYRQILGQKVEFLVSFYNNEISEKSEIFDDQFSVERPDGSNFTLKIRSTKLEDSAMYFCASSEVANSPLHFGNGTRLTVT.

J is TRBJ2-1 and V is TRBV11-2, with 8 bases aligning to TRBD2. Looked up from germline, CDR1 is SGHAT and CDR2 is FQNNGV. V trimming: 5 bases; J trimming: 4 bases; junction bases outside the gene matches: 13. The CDR3 is 17 residues long. For the CDR3, the DNA is TGTGCCAGCAGCCCATCCTCGACTAGCGTGGGATACAATGAGCAGTTCTTC. It specifies CASSPSSTSVGYNEQFF.

The chain uses TRBV5-4 and TRBJ2-1; D might be TRBD2 (5 bases). CDR1 is SGHNT and CDR2 is YYREEE in the germline V gene (reference sequence). The CDR3 is made up of 13 amino acids. V was trimmed by 0 bases and J by 7 bases, leaving 8 bases between them. CDR3 protein: CASSLAGMNEQFF. The CDR3 DNA reads as TGTGCCAGCAGCTTGGCGGGGATGAATGAGCAGTTCTTC.

The genes are TRBV30 and TRBJ2-4; D not resolved. Germline V lookup: CDR1 GTSNPN, CDR2 SVGIG (reference sequence). V was clipped by 2 bases and J by 5 bases, with 7 bases between them. CDR3 length: 12 amino acids. The CDR3 DNA sequence: TGTGCCTGGAGTATCGGTCAAAACATTCAGTACTTC. It specifies CAWSIGQNIQYF.

The rearrangement uses TRBV6-6 and TRBJ1-2; the D gene is possibly TRBD1 (5 bases). Germline values: CDR1 MNHNY, CDR2 SVGAGI (reference sequence). Between the trimmed V and J ends, which lost 6 bases and 2 bases, there was a span of 10 bases. This CDR3 region has 13 residues. This CDR3 reads CASSPRDNYGYTF. In DNA, the CDR3 is TGTGCCAGCAGCCCCCGGGACAACTATGGCTACACCTTC.

The V and J genes are TRBV20-1 and TRBJ1-5; D might be TRBD1 (5 bases). Germline CDR1 reads DFQATT; CDR2 reads SNEGSKA (reference sequence). This CDR3 comprises 11 residues. V was clipped by 5 bases and J by 11 bases, with 13 bases between them. CDR3 nucleotides: TGCAGTGCTTTTGGCGGGGGAGCCCAGCATTTT. This sequence encodes CSAFGGGAQHF.

The genes are TRBV6-5 and TRBJ2-5; D gene ambiguous. Germline values: CDR1 MNHEY, CDR2 SVGAGI. The CDR3 contains 14 residues. The ends were cut back, 10 bases at V and 5 bases at J, with 20 bases in the middle. CDR3 amino acids: CATMQQNGWETQYF. DNA of the CDR3: TGTGCCACCATGCAACAAAACGGGTGGGAGACCCAGTACTTC.

The CDR3 spells CASTDDPDLLGYTF. Written as DNA, the CDR3 is TGTGCCAGCACCGACGACCCGGACCTCCTCGGCTACACCTTC. This chain joins TRBV27 and TRBJ1-2, with no clear D. Germline assignment: CDR1 MNHEY and CDR2 SMNVEV (reference sequence). Trimming pared 7 bases from V and 8 bases from J, leaving 20 bases between. The CDR3 covers 14 residues.

The J gene is TRBJ1-3, the V gene TRBV2; 9 positions agree with TRBD1. Germline CDR1 and CDR2: SNHLY and FYNNEI. The CDR3 totals 15 residues. V lost 6 bases, J lost 4 bases, and 7 bases stayed unmatched. This CDR3 reads CASRVTGTGGNTIYF. The CDR3 DNA reads TGTGCCAGCAGGGTAACCGGGACAGGGGGAAACACCATATATTTT.

This clone appeared once. J is TRBJ2-7 and V is TRBV2; TRBD2 matches 8 bases. This CDR3 has 16 amino acids. V lost 6 bases to trimming and J lost 4 bases; unmatched junction nucleotides: 14. Germline CDR1 reads SNHLY; CDR2 reads FYNNEI. The CDR3 DNA reads as TGTGCCAGCAGCTCTTTAGCGGGGCCCCTATTGTACGAGCAGTACTTC. Translating gives CASSSLAGPLLYEQYF.